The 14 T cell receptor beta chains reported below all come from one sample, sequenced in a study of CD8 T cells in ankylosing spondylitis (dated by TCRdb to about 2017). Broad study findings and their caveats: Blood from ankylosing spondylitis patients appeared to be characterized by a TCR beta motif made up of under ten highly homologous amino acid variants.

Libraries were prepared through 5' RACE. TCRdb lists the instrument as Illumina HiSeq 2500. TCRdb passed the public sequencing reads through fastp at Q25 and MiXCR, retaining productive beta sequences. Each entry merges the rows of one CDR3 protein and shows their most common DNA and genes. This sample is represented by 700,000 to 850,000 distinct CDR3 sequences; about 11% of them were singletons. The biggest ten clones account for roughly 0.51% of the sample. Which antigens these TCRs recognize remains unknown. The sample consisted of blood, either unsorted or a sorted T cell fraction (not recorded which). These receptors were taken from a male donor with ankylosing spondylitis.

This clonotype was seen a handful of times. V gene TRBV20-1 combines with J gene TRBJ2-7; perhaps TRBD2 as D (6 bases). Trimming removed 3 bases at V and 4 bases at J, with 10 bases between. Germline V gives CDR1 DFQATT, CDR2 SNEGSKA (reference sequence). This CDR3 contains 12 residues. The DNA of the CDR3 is TGCAGTGCTAGCCGGGAGCGGTACGAGCAGTACTTC. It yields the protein CSASRERYEQYF.

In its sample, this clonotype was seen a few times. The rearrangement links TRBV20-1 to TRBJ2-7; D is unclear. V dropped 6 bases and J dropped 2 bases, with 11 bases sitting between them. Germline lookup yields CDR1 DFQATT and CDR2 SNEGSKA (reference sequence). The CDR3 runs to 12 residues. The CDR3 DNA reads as TGCAGTGCCCGCTTCCAGGCCTACGAGCAGTACTTC. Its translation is CSARFQAYEQYF.

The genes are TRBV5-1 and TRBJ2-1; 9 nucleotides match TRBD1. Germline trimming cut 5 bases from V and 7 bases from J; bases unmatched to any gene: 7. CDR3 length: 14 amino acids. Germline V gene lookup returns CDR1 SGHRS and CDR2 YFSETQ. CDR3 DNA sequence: TGCGCCAGCAGACAGGGACAGGGTCGAAATGAGCAGTTCTTC. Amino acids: CASRQGQGRNEQFF. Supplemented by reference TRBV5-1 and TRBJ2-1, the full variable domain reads KAGVTQTPRYLIKTRGQQVTLSCSPISGHRSVSWYQQTPGQGLQFLFEYFSETQRNKGNFPGRFSGRQFSNSRSEMNVSTLELGDSALYLCASRQGQGRNEQFFGPGTRLTVL.

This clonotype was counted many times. This chain's CDR3 is CASSYYGYEQYF. The CDR3 nucleotides are TGTGCCAGCAGTTACTATGGCTACGAGCAGTACTTC. This sequence joins TRBV6-2 or TRBV6-3 and TRBJ2-7; D is ambiguous. The ends were cut back, 1 base at V and 3 bases at J, with 4 bases in the middle. Per the germline V gene, CDR1 is MNHEY and CDR2 is SVGEGT. CDR3 length: 12 residues.

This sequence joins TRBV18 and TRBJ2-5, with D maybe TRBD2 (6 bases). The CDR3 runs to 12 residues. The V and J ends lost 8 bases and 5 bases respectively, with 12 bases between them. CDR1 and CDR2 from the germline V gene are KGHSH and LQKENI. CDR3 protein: CASEDAGETQYF. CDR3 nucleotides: TGTGCCAGCGAAGATGCGGGGGAGACCCAGTACTTC.

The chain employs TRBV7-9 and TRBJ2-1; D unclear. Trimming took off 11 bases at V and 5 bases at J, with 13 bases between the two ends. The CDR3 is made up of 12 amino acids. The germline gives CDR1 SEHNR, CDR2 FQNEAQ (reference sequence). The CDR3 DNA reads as TGTGCCTCACCCATCCGGGACAATGAGCAGTTCTTC. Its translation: CASPIRDNEQFF.

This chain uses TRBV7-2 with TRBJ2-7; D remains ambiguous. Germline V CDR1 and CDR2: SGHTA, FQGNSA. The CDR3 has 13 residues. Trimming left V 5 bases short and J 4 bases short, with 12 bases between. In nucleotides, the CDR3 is TGTGCCAGCAGCCCCCGAGGAGATTACGAGCAGTACTTC. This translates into CASSPRGDYEQYF.

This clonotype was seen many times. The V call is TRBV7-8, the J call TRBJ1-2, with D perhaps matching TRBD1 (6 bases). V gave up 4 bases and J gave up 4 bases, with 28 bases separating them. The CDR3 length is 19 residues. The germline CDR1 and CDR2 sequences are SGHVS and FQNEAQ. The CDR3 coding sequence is TGTGCCAGCAGCTCTCCCGGGGGGCAGGGAATAAGGGGAGGCTATGGCTACACCTTC. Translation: CASSSPGGQGIRGGYGYTF.

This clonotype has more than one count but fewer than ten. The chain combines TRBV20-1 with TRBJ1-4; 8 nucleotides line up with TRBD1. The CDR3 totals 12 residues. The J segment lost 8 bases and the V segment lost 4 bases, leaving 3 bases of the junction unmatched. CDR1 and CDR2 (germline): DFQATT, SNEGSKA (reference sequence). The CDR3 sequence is CSATGGREKLFF. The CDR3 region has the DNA TGCAGTGCTACAGGGGGCAGGGAAAAACTGTTTTTT.

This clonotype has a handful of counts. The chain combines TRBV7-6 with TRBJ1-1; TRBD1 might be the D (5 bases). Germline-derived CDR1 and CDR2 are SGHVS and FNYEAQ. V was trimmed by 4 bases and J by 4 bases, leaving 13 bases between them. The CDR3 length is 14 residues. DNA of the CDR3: TGTGCCAGCAGCTGGAACGTGAGGGGCACTGAAGCTTTCTTT. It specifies CASSWNVRGTEAFF. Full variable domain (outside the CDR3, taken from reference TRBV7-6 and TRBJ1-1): GAGVSQSPRYKVTKRGQDVALRCDPISGHVSLYWYRQALGQGPEFLTYFNYEAQQDKSGLPNDRFSAERPEGSISTLTIQRTEQRDSAMYRCASSWNVRGTEAFFGQGTRLTVV.

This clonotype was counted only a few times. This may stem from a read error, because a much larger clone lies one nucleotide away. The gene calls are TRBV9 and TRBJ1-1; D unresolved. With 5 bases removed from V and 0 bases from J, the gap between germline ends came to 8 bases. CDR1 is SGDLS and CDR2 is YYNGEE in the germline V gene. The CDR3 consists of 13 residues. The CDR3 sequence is CASRAQMNTEAFF. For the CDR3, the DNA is TGTGCCAGCAGAGCCCAAATGAACACTGAAGCTTTCTTT.

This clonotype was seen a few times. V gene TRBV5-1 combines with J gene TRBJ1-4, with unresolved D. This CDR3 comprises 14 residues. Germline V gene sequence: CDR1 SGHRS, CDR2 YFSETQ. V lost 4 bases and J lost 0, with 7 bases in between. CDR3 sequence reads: CASSMSATNEKLFF. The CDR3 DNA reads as TGCGCCAGCAGCATGTCCGCAACTAATGAAAAACTGTTTTTT.

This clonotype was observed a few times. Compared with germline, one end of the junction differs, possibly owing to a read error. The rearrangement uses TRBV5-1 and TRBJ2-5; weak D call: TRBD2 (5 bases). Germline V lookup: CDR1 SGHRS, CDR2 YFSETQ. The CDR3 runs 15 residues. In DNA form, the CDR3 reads TGCGCCAGCAGCTTCGGGCTTGGCGGGCAAGGGACCCAGTACTTC. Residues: CASSFGLGGQGTQYF.

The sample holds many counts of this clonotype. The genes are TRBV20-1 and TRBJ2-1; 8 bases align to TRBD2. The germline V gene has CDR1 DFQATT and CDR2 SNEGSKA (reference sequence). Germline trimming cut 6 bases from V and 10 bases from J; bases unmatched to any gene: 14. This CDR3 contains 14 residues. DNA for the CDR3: TGCAGTGCGGCCGGGACTAGTCGCATCGGGGAGCAGTTCTTC. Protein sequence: CSAAGTSRIGEQFF.